The entry below gives a single T cell receptor (beta chain) sequence along with its context. Its antigen is still unknown. Germline V gene sequence: CDR1 SNHLY, CDR2 FYNNEI. V was shortened by 3 bases and J by 1 base, with 7 bases between the two germline ends. The CDR3 is 14 residues long. This specimen belongs to a study of CD4 T cells in relation to SARS-CoV-2 and coronaviruses. Assay: immunoSEQ multiplex PCR; the TCRdb copy retains only in-frame clones and omits some. This table holds approximately 21,000 clones, around 80% found once. Study results and caveats: This crossreactivity analysis covered spike protein alone, no other viral proteins. About 64% of donors had memory CD4+ clonotypes crossrecognizing SARS-CoV-2 and common cold coronavirus spike.

The unexposed donors gave CD4+ T cells in about 2011-2019, prior to COVID-19. Isolation of CD4+ T cells took place after approximately 11 days in culture. Cells permitting, SARS-CoV-2 S/N and four cold-coronavirus spikes were tested on unexposed-donor CD4+ T cells. The TCR was taken from a human donor in good health. V and J are TRBV2 and TRBJ1-3; D is undetermined. Sequencing used CD4+ T cells from PBMCs, cultured in vitro. In DNA form, the CDR3 reads TGTGCCAGCAGTGATGGGCAGTCTGGAAACACCATATATTTT. Its protein is CASSDGQSGNTIYF.